This T cell receptor beta chain came from a study of long-term antiretroviral therapy in people with HIV. Sequencing used immunoSEQ v3.0 at survey level. Repertoires were generated with immunoSEQ multiplex PCR, while TCRdb's copy carries only in-frame clones and drops some. The sample lists under 25,000 clones; around 81% were seen once. Here the sequenced sample was unsorted PBMCs, taken 1.6 years after starting antiretroviral therapy. The sequence was obtained from a man aged 40-49 years with HIV.

The CDR3 reads CARRLNTEAFF. CDR3 DNA sequence: TGTGCCCGAAGGTTAAACACTGAAGCTTTCTTT. This chain connects TRBV30 to TRBJ1-1; D unresolved. V gave up 8 bases and J gave up 2 bases, with 9 bases separating them. The CDR3 consists of 11 residues. The V gene's germline CDR1 is GTSNPN and CDR2 SVGIG (reference sequence).